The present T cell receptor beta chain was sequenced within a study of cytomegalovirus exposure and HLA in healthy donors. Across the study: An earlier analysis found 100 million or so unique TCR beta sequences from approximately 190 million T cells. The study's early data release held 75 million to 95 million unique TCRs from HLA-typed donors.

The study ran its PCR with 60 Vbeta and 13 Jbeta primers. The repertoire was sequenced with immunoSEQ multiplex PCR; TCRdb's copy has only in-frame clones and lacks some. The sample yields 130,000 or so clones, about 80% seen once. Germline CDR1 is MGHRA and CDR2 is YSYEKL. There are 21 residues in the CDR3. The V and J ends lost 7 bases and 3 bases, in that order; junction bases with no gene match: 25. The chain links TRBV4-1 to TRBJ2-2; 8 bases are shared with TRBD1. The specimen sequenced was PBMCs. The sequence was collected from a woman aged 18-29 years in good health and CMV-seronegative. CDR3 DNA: TGCGCCAGCAATGGGTATTCCTCTCAGGGGGCGCCGTTGATTGACACCGGGGAGCTGTTTTTT. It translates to CASNGYSSQGAPLIDTGELFF.